This T cell receptor beta chain is drawn from a study of OX40 agonist ivuxolimab in advanced cancers. Overall study findings and caveats: At 0.1 to 3.0 mg/kg, CD4+ and CD8+ blood T cells expanded clonally by week 6. Relative to CD4+ cells, CD8+ T cells on average had more expanded clones.

Germline lookup yields CDR1 SEHNR and CDR2 FQNEAQ (reference sequence). Trimming removed 4 bases from V and 0 bases from J, with 10 bases in between. This CDR3 is 15 amino acids long. Data came from immunoSEQ multiplex PCR; TCRdb stores just in-frame clones and leaves some out. The sample shows about 15,000 clones, 81% of them seen only once. The cohort excluded patients with autoimmune disease history or systemic immunosuppression. Comments on this clone: Its antigen is as yet unknown.

The V and J genes are TRBV7-9 and TRBJ1-5; D call uncertain. The starting material was CD4+ or CD8+ T cells sorted from blood, obtained in a trial of the OX40 agonist ivuxolimab. This sequence originates from an adult with an advanced solid tumor such as melanoma, head and neck, liver or kidney cancer. The CDR3 coding sequence is TGTGCCAGCAGCTCCGGAACAGCTAGCAATCAGCCCCAGCATTTT. Protein sequence: CASSSGTASNQPQHF.